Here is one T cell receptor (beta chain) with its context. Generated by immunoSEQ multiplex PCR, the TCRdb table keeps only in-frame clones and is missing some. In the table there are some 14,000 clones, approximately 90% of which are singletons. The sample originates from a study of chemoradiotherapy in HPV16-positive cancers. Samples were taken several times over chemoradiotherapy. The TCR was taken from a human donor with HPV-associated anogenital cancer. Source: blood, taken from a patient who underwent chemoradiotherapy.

The CDR3 region is CASSESLNTEAFF. The CDR3 DNA follows: TGTGCCAGCAGTGAAAGTTTGAACACTGAAGCTTTCTTT. The chain joins TRBV6-1 to TRBJ1-1; D unclear. Looked up from germline, CDR1 is MNHNS and CDR2 is SASEGT. The V and J ends lost 2 bases and 0 bases respectively, with 4 bases between them. The CDR3 runs to 13 residues.